This passage covers 10 T cell receptor beta chains from one sample sequenced in a study of PD-1 blockade in classical Hodgkin lymphoma. Time point meaning: cycle 4 day 1 (C4D1), after about 6 weeks of nivolumab. All patients relapsed after autologous stem cell transplantation, and brentuximab vedotin exposure varied. This table comes from immunoSEQ multiplex PCR, and its TCRdb copy is limited to in-frame clones, with some not included. Among 15,000 to 20,000 clones listed, roughly four fifths were seen once. Source: peripheral blood mononuclear cells (PBMCs), taken before the fourth cycle of nivolumab. The origin of the receptors is a human donor with classical Hodgkin lymphoma.

This clone has just one count. The chain is built from TRBV19 and TRBJ1-5, with 10 bases that match TRBD1. The CDR3 extends over 16 amino acids. The V segment lost 2 bases and the J segment 6 bases; nucleotides outside the gene matches: 7. The germline V gene has CDR1 LNHDA and CDR2 SQIVND (reference sequence). CDR3 nucleotide sequence: TGTGCCAGTAGTATATGGGGGACAGGGGACGGTCAGCCCCAGCATTTT. This gives the protein CASSIWGTGDGQPQHF.

This chain uses TRBV6-1 with TRBJ1-2; possible D gene TRBD1, 5 bases. The V end was cut by 5 bases, the J end by 4 bases, with 17 bases between. The germline V gene encodes CDR1 MNHNS and CDR2 SASEGT. The CDR3 totals 15 residues. Here the CDR3 reads CASSTQTGTIYGYTF. The CDR3 nucleotides read TGTGCCAGCAGTACCCAAACCGGGACCATCTATGGCTACACCTTC.

This chain links TRBV6-1 with TRBJ1-2, with D maybe TRBD1 (5 bases). The V gene lost 6 bases and the J gene lost 3 bases, with 26 bases spanning the gap. This CDR3 spans 18 amino acids. The germline gives CDR1 MNHNS, CDR2 SASEGT. Here the CDR3 reads CASSERMGGINFHYGYTF. The CDR3 DNA reads TGTGCCAGCAGCGAACGAATGGGGGGAATCAATTTTCACTATGGCTACACCTTC.

The CDR3, as DNA: TGCGCCAGCAGCCTAAGGTCCGGCCAGGGGGTAACTGAAGCTTTCTTT. Translating it yields CASSLRSGQGVTEAFF. This chain links TRBV5-1 with TRBJ1-1, with TRBD1 matching 7 bases. Germline lookup yields CDR1 SGHRS and CDR2 YFSETQ. The CDR3 is 16 residues long. J was trimmed by 5 bases and V by 4 bases; bases with no gene match: 14.

CDR3 nucleotide sequence: TGTGCCAGCAGTCCCATGGGGGGCCTAGGAGATACGCAGTATTTT. It codes for CASSPMGGLGDTQYF. V usage is TRBV27 and J usage is TRBJ2-3; D possibly matches TRBD1 or TRBD2 (6 bases each). The CDR3 covers 15 residues. Per germline, CDR1 MNHEY and CDR2 SMNVEV (reference sequence). Trimming shortened V by 5 bases and J by 5 bases, and 17 bases separated the two germline ends.

V is TRBV6-6 and J is TRBJ1-5; D is unresolved. Germline CDR1 and CDR2: MNHNY and SVGAGI (reference sequence). The CDR3 has 15 amino acids. V was pared by 10 bases and J by 4 bases, with 20 bases between. The CDR3 nucleotides are TGTGCCACCCGTTTCACGCTCGCCCCAAATCAGCCCCAGCATTTT. Translated: CATRFTLAPNQPQHF.

This rearrangement joins TRBV18 to TRBJ1-2, with TRBD1 identical over 10 bases. The V and J ends lost 3 bases and 5 bases, in that order; junction bases with no gene match: 12. CDR3 length: 17 residues. Germline CDR1 and CDR2: KGHSH and LQKENI. CDR3 loop: CASSPRDRGNKRYGYTF. As DNA, the CDR3 is TGTGCCAGCTCACCCCGGGACAGGGGTAATAAGAGGTATGGCTACACCTTC.

The rearrangement links TRBV5-8 to TRBJ1-3; D possibly corresponds to TRBD1 (5 bases). The CDR3 covers 14 residues. CDR1 and CDR2 from the germline V gene are SGHTS and YDEGEE. V was cut by 2 bases and J by 0 bases, with 6 bases left in between. CDR3 nucleotide sequence: TGTGCCAGCAGCTTAGGGGCCTCTGGAAACACCATATATTTT. Its translation is CASSLGASGNTIYF.

This chain joins TRBV5-1 and TRBJ1-2; D call uncertain. Trimming left V 1 base short and J 3 bases short, with 7 bases between. The CDR3 length is 13 residues. In germline, CDR1 is SGHRS, CDR2 YFSETQ. CDR3 sequence reads: CASSLLSDYGYTF. The CDR3 DNA reads as TGCGCCAGCAGCTTGTTATCGGACTATGGCTACACCTTC.

V gene TRBV6-5 combines with J gene TRBJ1-4; D not certain. The CDR3 loop spans 15 amino acids. Germline V gene data show CDR1 as MNHEY and CDR2 as SVGAGI. Deletions cut 6 bases from V and 8 bases from J, with 19 bases between. CDR3 bases: TGTGCCAGCAGCCCTCTTGGCAAGCCCGGCGAAAAACTGTTTTTT. It specifies CASSPLGKPGEKLFF.